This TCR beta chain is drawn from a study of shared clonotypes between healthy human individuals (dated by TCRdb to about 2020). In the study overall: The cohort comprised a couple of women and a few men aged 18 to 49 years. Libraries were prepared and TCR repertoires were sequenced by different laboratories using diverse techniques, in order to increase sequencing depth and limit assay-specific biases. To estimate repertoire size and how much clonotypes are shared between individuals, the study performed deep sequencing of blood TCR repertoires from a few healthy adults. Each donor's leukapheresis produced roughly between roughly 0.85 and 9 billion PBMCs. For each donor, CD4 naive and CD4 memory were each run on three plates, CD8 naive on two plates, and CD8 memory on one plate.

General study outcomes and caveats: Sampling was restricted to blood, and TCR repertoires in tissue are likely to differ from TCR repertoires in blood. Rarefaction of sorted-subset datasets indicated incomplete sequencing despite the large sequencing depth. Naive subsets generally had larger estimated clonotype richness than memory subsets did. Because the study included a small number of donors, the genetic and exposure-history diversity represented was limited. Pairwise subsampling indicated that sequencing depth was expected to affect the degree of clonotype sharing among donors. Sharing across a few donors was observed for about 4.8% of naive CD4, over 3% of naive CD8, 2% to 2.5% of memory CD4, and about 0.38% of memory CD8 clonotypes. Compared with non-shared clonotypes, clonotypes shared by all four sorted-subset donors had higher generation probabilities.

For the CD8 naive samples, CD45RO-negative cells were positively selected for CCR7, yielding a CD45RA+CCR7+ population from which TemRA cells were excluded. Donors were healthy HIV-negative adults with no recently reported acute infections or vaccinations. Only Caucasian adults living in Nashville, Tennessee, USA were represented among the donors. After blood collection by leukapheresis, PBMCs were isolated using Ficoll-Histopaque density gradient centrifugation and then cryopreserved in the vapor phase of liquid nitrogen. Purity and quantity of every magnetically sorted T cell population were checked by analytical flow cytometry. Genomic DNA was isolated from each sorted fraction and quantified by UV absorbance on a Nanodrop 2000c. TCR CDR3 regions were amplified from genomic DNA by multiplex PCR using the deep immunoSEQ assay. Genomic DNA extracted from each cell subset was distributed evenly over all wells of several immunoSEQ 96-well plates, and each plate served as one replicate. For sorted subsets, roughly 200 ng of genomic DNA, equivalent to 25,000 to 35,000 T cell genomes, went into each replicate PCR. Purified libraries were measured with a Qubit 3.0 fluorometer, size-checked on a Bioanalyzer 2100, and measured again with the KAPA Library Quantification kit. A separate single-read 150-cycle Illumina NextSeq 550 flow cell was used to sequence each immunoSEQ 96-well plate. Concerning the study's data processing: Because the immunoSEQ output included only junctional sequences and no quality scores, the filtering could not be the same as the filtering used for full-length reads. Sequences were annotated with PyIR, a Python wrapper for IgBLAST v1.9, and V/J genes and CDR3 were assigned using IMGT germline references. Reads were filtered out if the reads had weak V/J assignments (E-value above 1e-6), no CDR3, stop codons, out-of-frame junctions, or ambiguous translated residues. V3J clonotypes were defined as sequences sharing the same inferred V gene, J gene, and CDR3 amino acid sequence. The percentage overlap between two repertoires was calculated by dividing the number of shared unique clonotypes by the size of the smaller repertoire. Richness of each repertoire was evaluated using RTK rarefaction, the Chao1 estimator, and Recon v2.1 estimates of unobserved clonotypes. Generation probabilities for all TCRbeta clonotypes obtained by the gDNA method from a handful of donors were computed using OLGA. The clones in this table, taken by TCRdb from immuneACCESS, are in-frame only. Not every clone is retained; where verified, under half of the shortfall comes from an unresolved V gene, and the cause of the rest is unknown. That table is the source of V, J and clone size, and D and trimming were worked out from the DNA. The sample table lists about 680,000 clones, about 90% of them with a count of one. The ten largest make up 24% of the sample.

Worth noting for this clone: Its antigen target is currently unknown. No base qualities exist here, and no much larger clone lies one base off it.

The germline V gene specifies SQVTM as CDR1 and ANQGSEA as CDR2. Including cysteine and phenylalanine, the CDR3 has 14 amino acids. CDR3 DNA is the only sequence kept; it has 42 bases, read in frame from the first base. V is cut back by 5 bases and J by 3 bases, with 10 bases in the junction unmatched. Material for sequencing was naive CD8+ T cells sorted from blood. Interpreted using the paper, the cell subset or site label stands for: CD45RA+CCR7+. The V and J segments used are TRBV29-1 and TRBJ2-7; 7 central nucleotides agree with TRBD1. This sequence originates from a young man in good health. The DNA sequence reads TGCAGCGTTACAACCGGGACAGTGAGCTACGAGCAGTACTTC. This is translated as CSVTTGTVSYEQYF.